This TCR beta chain was recorded in a study of naive and memory T cell subsets. The study, taken as a whole, reports: In naive cells, over 90% of TCR sequences were seen only once. Especially in CD8 cells, naive repertoires contained a few larger clonotypes, possibly CD45RA-re-expressing memory cells.

Alpha and beta libraries were amplified separately from the second PCR onward. Details on this clonotype: What it binds is not known.

Trimming shortened V by 0 bases and J by 5 bases, and 10 bases separated the two germline ends. The CDR3 is 13 amino acids. Per germline, CDR1 SQVTM and CDR2 ANQGSEA. An equimolar mix of two oligonucleotides served as the beta constant-region primer for TRBC1 and TRBC2. The ligated cDNA underwent four PCR rounds using SP2 and nested alpha and beta constant-region primers. Ligation attached a single-stranded oligonucleotide with a 12-nucleotide UMI and the SP2 primer to the cDNA 3' end. TCRdb ran MiXCR on the UMI-ligation and nested PCR reads and lists one entry per CDR3 protein. The data contain 120,000 to 150,000 distinct CDR3 sequences, approximately 20% of them singletons.

This clonotype was sampled from a human donor in good health. Sequencing was carried out using naive CD8+ T cells from blood. The chain combines TRBV29-1 with TRBJ2-5, with D perhaps matching TRBD2 (7 bases). The CDR3 loop reads CSVEDGGLETQYF. The CDR3 bases are TGCAGCGTTGAAGACGGGGGGCTGGAGACCCAGTACTTC.